The 32 T cell receptor beta chains in this list originate from one sample, sequenced in a study of T-cell reconstitution after alpha-beta-depleted transplantation in children. As it was prepared, the TCRbeta library received unique molecular identifiers. Each CDR3 protein is one row after TCRdb ran MiXCR on the PCR reads. The profile shows about 400,000 distinct CDR3 sequences, under 20% of them singletons. The material was PBMCs, mostly from graft donor cells, obtained 360 days after TCRalphabeta/CD19-depleted stem cell transplant. These receptors originate from a boy in the first two years of life who had a stem cell transplant for Wiskott-Aldrich syndrome, so the T cells may come from the graft donor.

CDR3 protein: CAWSVGGGTEAFF. In nucleotides, the CDR3 is TGTGCCTGGAGTGTGGGTGGGGGCACTGAAGCTTTCTTT. The V call is TRBV30, the J call TRBJ1-1, with D maybe TRBD1 (5 bases). The germline V gene encodes CDR1 GTSNPN and CDR2 SVGIG (reference sequence). The ends were cut back, 0 bases at V and 4 bases at J, with 9 bases in the middle. The CDR3 length is 13 residues.

The J gene is TRBJ2-5, the V gene TRBV12-3 or TRBV12-4; D is perhaps TRBD1 or TRBD2 (7 bases each). Between the trimmed V and J ends, which lost 1 base and 5 bases, there was a span of 17 bases. The CDR3 covers 16 residues. The chain's CDR3 is CASSLVRQGGRETQYF. The CDR3 bases are TGTGCCAGCAGTTTAGTCCGGCAGGGGGGGAGGGAGACCCAGTACTTC.

CDR3 sequence reads: CASSGGSSGNTIYF. CDR3 bases: TGCGCCAGCAGCGGGGGTTCGTCTGGAAACACCATATATTTT. The chain recombines TRBV5-1 with TRBJ1-3; perhaps TRBD1 as D (5 bases). The CDR3 is 14 amino acids. Trimming stripped 4 bases from V and 1 base from J, with 9 bases between. Germline CDR1 and CDR2: SGHRS and YFSETQ.

The chain combines TRBV19 with TRBJ2-3; 8 nucleotides line up with TRBD2. Germline V CDR1 and CDR2: LNHDA, SQIVND (reference sequence). This CDR3 spans 13 amino acids. J lost 5 bases, V lost 3 bases, and 1 base had no gene match. CDR3 coding DNA: TGTGCCAGTAGTATCGGGGGGGTAGATACGCAGTATTTT. Its translation: CASSIGGVDTQYF.

The table lists this clonotype with a few counts. V usage is TRBV21-1 and J usage is TRBJ2-7; the table's D call TRBD1 went unverified against the DNA. TRBV21-1 is a known pseudogene. The CDR3 runs to 15 residues. The CDR3: CASSIPGQVPYEQYF. CDR3 in DNA: TGTGCCAGCAGCATACCGGGACAGGTACCCTACGAGCAGTACTTC.

J is TRBJ2-5 and V is TRBV5-1, with D possibly being TRBD1 or TRBD2 (6 bases each). The length of the CDR3 is 16 residues. Germline V gives CDR1 SGHRS, CDR2 YFSETQ. Deletions cut 0 bases from V and 5 bases from J, with 17 bases between. CDR3 in DNA: TGCGCCAGCAGCTTGGCCCCGACAGGCGGGGTGGAGACCCAGTACTTC. Translation gives CASSLAPTGGVETQYF. The whole variable domain, filled in from reference TRBV5-1 and TRBJ2-5, reads KAGVTQTPRYLIKTRGQQVTLSCSPISGHRSVSWYQQTPGQGLQFLFEYFSETQRNKGNFPGRFSGRQFSNSRSEMNVSTLELGDSALYLCASSLAPTGGVETQYFGPGTRLLVL.

The chain links TRBV4-3 to TRBJ2-1; D is unresolved. Trimming pared 0 bases from V and 2 bases from J, leaving 8 bases between. Germline V gives CDR1 LGHNA, CDR2 YSLEER. There are 15 residues in the CDR3. Written as DNA, the CDR3 is TGCGCCAGCAGCCAAGACCTCCCAACCTACAATGAGCAGTTCTTC. It specifies CASSQDLPTYNEQFF.

The CDR3 nucleotides are TGCAGTGCTAGACCCCCCCCGCTGGGGCTAGCGGGGACCACCGGGGAGCTGTTTTTT. Its protein product is CSARPPPLGLAGTTGELFF. The genes are TRBV20-1 and TRBJ2-2, with 9 bases fitting TRBD2. V shed 2 bases and J 4 bases; nucleotides not matched to a gene: 17. The CDR3 has 19 residues. The germline V gene has CDR1 DFQATT and CDR2 SNEGSKA (reference sequence).

This clonotype has just a few counts. The chain carries TRBV5-1 and TRBJ2-1; TRBD2 agrees at 8 bases. The CDR3 consists of 14 residues. Germline-derived CDR1 and CDR2 are SGHRS and YFSETQ. The J segment lost 5 bases and the V segment lost 2 bases, leaving 3 bases of the junction unmatched. CDR3 sequence (DNA): TGCGCCAGCAGCTTTACTAGCGGCCACAATGAGCAGTTCTTC. This codes for CASSFTSGHNEQFF.

This clonotype was counted many times. This chain uses TRBV5-1 with TRBJ1-1; 7 positions match TRBD1. Trimming removed 2 bases from V and 7 bases from J; junction bases left unmatched: 5. The length of the CDR3 is 13 residues. Germline V gives CDR1 SGHRS, CDR2 YFSETQ. CDR3 DNA sequence: TGCGCCAGCAGCTTAGCGGGACAGTATGAAGCTTTCTTT. Its protein product is CASSLAGQYEAFF.

This clonotype was seen a few times. The gene calls are TRBV10-3 and TRBJ1-2; 10 bases align to TRBD1. Germline CDR1 reads ENHRY; CDR2 reads SYGVKD. The V segment lost 7 bases and the J segment 6 bases; nucleotides outside the gene matches: 5. The CDR3 is made up of 13 amino acids. For the CDR3, the DNA is TGTGCCATCACTACCGGGACAGGGGATGGCTACACCTTC. Translating it yields CAITTGTGDGYTF.

This clonotype has more than one count but fewer than ten. The chain uses TRBV5-1 and TRBJ2-5; maybe TRBD1 (6 bases). The CDR3 covers 14 residues. CDR1 SGHRS and CDR2 YFSETQ come from the germline V gene. V gave up 0 bases and J gave up 5 bases, with 11 bases separating them. In nucleotides, the CDR3 is TGCGCCAGCAGCTTGGGGGTTCAGGGGGAGACCCAGTACTTC. Its protein product is CASSLGVQGETQYF. Supplemented by reference TRBV5-1 and TRBJ2-5, the full variable domain reads KAGVTQTPRYLIKTRGQQVTLSCSPISGHRSVSWYQQTPGQGLQFLFEYFSETQRNKGNFPGRFSGRQFSNSRSEMNVSTLELGDSALYLCASSLGVQGETQYFGPGTRLLVL.

A few counts support this clonotype. The rearrangement joins TRBV7-6 to TRBJ2-3, with D tentatively TRBD2 (5 bases). Between the trimmed V and J ends, which lost 4 bases and 8 bases, there was a span of 7 bases. CDR3 length: 11 amino acids. CDR1 is SGHVS and CDR2 is FNYEAQ in the germline V gene. This chain's CDR3 is CASSSSLTQYF. The CDR3 bases are TGTGCCAGCAGCTCTAGCCTTACGCAGTATTTT. The whole variable domain, remainder taken from reference TRBV7-6 and TRBJ2-3, is GAGVSQSPRYKVTKRGQDVALRCDPISGHVSLYWYRQALGQGPEFLTYFNYEAQQDKSGLPNDRFSAERPEGSISTLTIQRTEQRDSAMYRCASSSSLTQYFGPGTRLTVL.

This chain uses TRBV6-6 with TRBJ2-1; tentatively, D is TRBD2 (6 bases). CDR1 and CDR2 from the germline V gene are MNHNY and SVGAGI (reference sequence). V was trimmed by 6 bases and J by 4 bases, leaving 10 bases between them. This CDR3 is 13 amino acids long. The CDR3 DNA reads as TGTGCCAGCAGAAACGGACTATACAATGAGCAGTTCTTC. Translated, it gives CASRNGLYNEQFF.

This clonotype was found a few times. V usage is TRBV11-2 and J usage is TRBJ2-1; TRBD2 matches at 8 bases. The CDR3 covers 17 residues. Germline V lookup: CDR1 SGHAT, CDR2 FQNNGV. The trim removed 1 base at V and 4 bases at J, leaving 9 bases unmatched. The CDR3 DNA is TGTGCCAGCAGCTTAGTGGGTAGCGGGGAGGCTTACAATGAGCAGTTCTTC. It yields the protein CASSLVGSGEAYNEQFF.

A few counts support this clonotype. This chain connects TRBV29-1 to TRBJ2-1, with D uncertain. V lost 4 bases, J lost 3 bases, and 13 bases lay in between. The CDR3 consists of 14 residues. Germline loops: CDR1 SQVTM, CDR2 ANQGSEA. The DNA of the CDR3 is TGCAGCGTTGTTGCCATCATTGGCTACAATGAGCAGTTCTTC. This sequence encodes CSVVAIIGYNEQFF.

The gene calls are TRBV20-1 and TRBJ2-7; D gene ambiguous. Trimming left V 5 bases short and J 2 bases short, with 10 bases between. This CDR3 comprises 12 residues. The V gene's germline CDR1 is DFQATT and CDR2 SNEGSKA (reference sequence). CDR3 amino acids: CSAADQAYEQYF. CDR3 coding DNA: TGCAGTGCTGCGGACCAGGCCTACGAGCAGTACTTC.

V usage is TRBV20-1 and J usage is TRBJ2-7, with 7 bases aligning to TRBD1. The CDR3 runs to 14 residues. Germline loops: CDR1 DFQATT, CDR2 SNEGSKA (reference sequence). The V and J ends lost 5 bases and 0 bases, in that order; junction bases with no gene match: 7. The CDR3 loop reads CSAFGTDSSYEQYF. Written as DNA, the CDR3 is TGCAGTGCTTTCGGGACAGATAGCTCCTACGAGCAGTACTTC.

This clonotype was detected ten times or more. The rearrangement links TRBV20-1 to TRBJ2-7; 10 nucleotides match TRBD1. V gave up 3 bases and J gave up 3 bases; unmatched junction bases: 2. Germline V gene lookup returns CDR1 DFQATT and CDR2 SNEGSKA (reference sequence). The CDR3 runs 13 residues. The CDR3 spells CSARRDRGYEQYF. The CDR3 DNA is TGCAGTGCTAGGCGGGACAGGGGCTACGAGCAGTACTTC.

V and J are TRBV11-2 and TRBJ2-5; 8 bases are a match to TRBD2. The CDR3 sequence is 15 residues long. V shed 4 bases and J 8 bases; nucleotides not matched to a gene: 12. CDR1 is SGHAT, CDR2 FQNNGV, per germline. CDR3 in amino acids: CASSSLGGLAVTQYF. CDR3 DNA: TGTGCCAGCAGCTCCTTAGGCGGACTAGCTGTCACCCAGTACTTC.

The chain recombines TRBV7-9 with TRBJ2-7, with D unclear. Germline V lookup: CDR1 SEHNR, CDR2 FQNEAQ (reference sequence). This CDR3 is 13 amino acids long. The V gene lost 0 bases and the J gene lost 7 bases, with 10 bases spanning the gap. CDR3 protein: CASSLAPRKEQYF. In DNA, the CDR3 is TGTGCCAGCAGCTTAGCGCCCAGGAAAGAGCAGTACTTC.

J is TRBJ2-3 and V is TRBV4-3, with D possibly TRBD1 on 6 matching bases. Trimming removed 1 base from V and 2 bases from J, with 10 bases in between. Germline V lookup: CDR1 LGHNA, CDR2 YSLEER. The CDR3 runs 15 residues. The CDR3 spells CASSQGGLDTDTQYF. The CDR3 DNA sequence: TGCGCCAGCAGCCAAGGGGGGCTTGACACAGATACGCAGTATTTT.

This chain uses TRBV2 with TRBJ2-7, with D perhaps matching TRBD2 (6 bases). With 6 bases removed from V and 3 bases from J, the gap between germline ends came to 12 bases. The CDR3 has 13 amino acids. CDR1 and CDR2 (germline): SNHLY, FYNNEI. The CDR3 coding sequence is TGTGCCAGCAGAGGTACGGAGGGCTACGAGCAGTACTTC. Amino acids: CASRGTEGYEQYF.

This clonotype was counted only a few times. The chain has TRBV3-1 and TRBJ2-2; 13 bases match TRBD2. CDR3 length: 17 residues. Germline CDR1 reads LGHDT; CDR2 reads YNNKEL (reference sequence). Germline trimming cut 0 bases from V and 5 bases from J; bases unmatched to any gene: 3. The CDR3 loop is CASSQETSGGSTGELFF. In nucleotides, the CDR3 is TGTGCCAGCAGCCAAGAGACTAGCGGGGGGTCGACCGGGGAGCTGTTTTTT.

This clonotype appeared a few times. The chain links TRBV7-7 to TRBJ2-1, with D hard to call. Germline values: CDR1 SSHAT, CDR2 FNYEAQ (reference sequence). The CDR3 is 13 residues long. V gave up 0 bases and J gave up 10 bases, with 10 bases separating them. The CDR3 sequence: CASSLAASGEQFF. The CDR3 DNA sequence: TGTGCCAGCAGCTTAGCGGCTTCCGGGGAGCAGTTCTTC.

This chain joins TRBV29-1 and TRBJ2-5; D unresolved. The V gene lost 4 bases and the J gene lost 0 bases, with 6 bases spanning the gap. The CDR3 is made up of 12 amino acids. Per the germline V gene, CDR1 is SQVTM and CDR2 is ANQGSEA. The CDR3 here is CSVVLYQETQYF. DNA of the CDR3: TGCAGCGTTGTGTTGTACCAAGAGACCCAGTACTTC.

This clonotype was seen only a few times. J is TRBJ1-1 and V is TRBV20-1; weak D call: TRBD1 (5 bases). Per the germline V gene, CDR1 is DFQATT and CDR2 is SNEGSKA (reference sequence). V lost 3 bases and J 0 bases, leaving 11 bases between the germline ends. The CDR3 contains 14 residues. CDR3 in amino acids: CSARAGTMNTEAFF. For the CDR3, the DNA is TGCAGTGCTAGGGCCGGGACTATGAACACTGAAGCTTTCTTT.

This clonotype was seen ten or more times. J is TRBJ2-3 and V is TRBV6-5; 10 bases match TRBD2. This CDR3 contains 15 residues. The ends lost 1 base at V and 5 bases at J; junction bases unmatched: 3. The germline gives CDR1 MNHEY, CDR2 SVGAGI. For the CDR3, the DNA is TGTGCCAGCAGTTACTTCGGGACTAGCGAAGATACGCAGTATTTT. This translates into CASSYFGTSEDTQYF.

This clonotype was observed a few times. The chain uses TRBV3-1 and TRBJ2-7, with unresolved D. The V gene lost 1 base and the J gene lost 0 bases, with 7 bases spanning the gap. The CDR3 has 14 amino acids. The V gene's germline CDR1 is LGHDT and CDR2 YNNKEL (reference sequence). For the CDR3, the DNA is TGTGCCAGCAGCCAAGTGCGGAGCTCCTACGAGCAGTACTTC. This sequence encodes CASSQVRSSYEQYF.

The genes are TRBV5-1 and TRBJ2-1; TRBD2 aligns across 12 bases. CDR1 is SGHRS and CDR2 is YFSETQ in the germline V gene. The length of the CDR3 is 18 residues. The J segment lost 8 bases and the V segment lost 0 bases, leaving 12 bases of the junction unmatched. The DNA for the CDR3 is TGCGCCAGCAGCTTGGTCGGGGGGCTAGCGGGAGGGCCGGATGAGCAGTTCTTC. Its protein is CASSLVGGLAGGPDEQFF.

This clonotype was detected a few times. The chain combines TRBV24-1 with TRBJ2-3; TRBD2 is a possible D gene (5 bases). Trimming removed 1 base from V and 3 bases from J, with 16 bases in between. The CDR3 is 17 amino acids. The germline V gene has CDR1 KGHDR and CDR2 SFDVKD. CDR3 sequence (DNA): TGTGCCACCAGTGATTTTAAGAGCGGAGTGGGGACAGATACGCAGTATTTT. This sequence encodes CATSDFKSGVGTDTQYF.

The V gene is TRBV5-1, the J gene TRBJ2-7; D remains unclear. The CDR3 runs to 13 residues. The V and J ends lost 6 bases and 3 bases respectively, with 13 bases between them. Germline CDR1 and CDR2: SGHRS and YFSETQ. CDR3 residues: CASKSRSVYEQYF. CDR3 in DNA: TGCGCCAGCAAGTCCCGGTCGGTCTACGAGCAGTACTTC.